The 14 T cell receptor beta chains listed next were all sequenced from one sample in a study of blood T cell repertoires in COVID-19. TCRdb's table, derived via immunoSEQ multiplex PCR, lists solely in-frame clones and lacks some. The table lists 150,000 to 200,000 clones, approximately 85% of them singletons. Sequencing was done on a sample of peripheral blood. Source of these receptors: a man between 60 and 75 years old with active or convalescent COVID-19.

Concerning this clone itself: A junction boundary mismatches the germline segment, possibly from a read error. The chain couples TRBV28 to TRBJ2-3; possible D gene TRBD2, 6 bases. This CDR3 is 16 amino acids long. Per the germline V gene, CDR1 is MDHEN and CDR2 is SYDVKM. CDR3 sequence reads: CASSPPPGATQIRSNF. DNA of the CDR3: TGTGCCAGCAGTCCCCCCCCGGGAGCCACACAGATACGCAGTAATTTT.

This chain connects TRBV5-4 to TRBJ1-2; 7 bases fit TRBD1. Germline lookup yields CDR1 SGHNT and CDR2 YYREEE (reference sequence). There are 12 residues in the CDR3. With V trimmed by 1 base and J by 10 bases, 4 bases remained unmatched. For the CDR3, the DNA is TGTGCCAGCAGCTTGCTGACAGGGATCTACACCTTC. As protein: CASSLLTGIYTF.

The chain has TRBV5-1 and TRBJ1-2; a possible D gene is TRBD1 (6 bases). The V end was cut by 0 bases, the J end by 4 bases, with 13 bases between. CDR1 and CDR2 (germline): SGHRS, YFSETQ. The CDR3 has 15 amino acids. The CDR3 protein is CASSLEQGELYGYTF. CDR3 nucleotide sequence: TGCGCCAGCAGCTTGGAACAGGGTGAACTCTATGGCTACACCTTC.

This chain joins TRBV28 and TRBJ2-7; TRBD2 matches at 7 bases. Looked up from germline, CDR1 is MDHEN and CDR2 is SYDVKM. There are 15 residues in the CDR3. The V segment lost 6 bases and the J segment 6 bases; nucleotides outside the gene matches: 14. DNA for the CDR3: TGTGCCAGCAGCCCAGGCCCTAGCGGACGGTCCGAGCAGTACTTC. It yields the protein CASSPGPSGRSEQYF.

This chain uses TRBV3-1 (or the pseudogene TRBV3-2) with TRBJ1-2; D ambiguous. Trimming took off 3 bases at V and 0 bases at J, with 8 bases between the two ends. CDR3 size: 14 residues. In germline, CDR1 is LGHDT, CDR2 YNNKEL (reference sequence). CDR3 protein: CASSQGASNYGYTF. The CDR3 region has the DNA TGTGCCAGCAGCCAGGGAGCCTCTAACTATGGCTACACCTTC.

V gene TRBV3-1 (or the pseudogene TRBV3-2) combines with J gene TRBJ2-5, with D possibly TRBD2 on 6 matching bases. The germline gives CDR1 LGHDT, CDR2 YNNKEL (reference sequence). The CDR3 sequence is 15 residues long. The V end lost 0 bases, the J end lost 6 bases, and 14 bases lay between the germline ends. Here the CDR3 reads CASSQDWEAGQTQYF. The DNA of the CDR3 is TGTGCCAGCAGCCAAGACTGGGAGGCCGGACAGACCCAGTACTTC.

Turning to this clone: Compared with germline, one end of the junction differs, possibly owing to a read error. The chain links TRBV3-1 (or the pseudogene TRBV3-2) to TRBJ2-2; D unresolved. The CDR3 has 14 amino acids. Per the germline V gene, CDR1 is LGHDT and CDR2 is YNNKEL (reference sequence). CDR3 nucleotides: TGTGCCAGCAGGGGTAGCTCGAACATCGGGGAGCTGTTTTTT. Translated, it gives CASRGSSNIGELFF.

The V call is TRBV11-2, the J call TRBJ1-5, with TRBD1 identical over 8 bases. J was trimmed by 2 bases and V by 6 bases; bases with no gene match: 6. The CDR3 runs to 15 residues. Germline CDR1 reads SGHAT; CDR2 reads FQNNGV. The CDR3 nucleotides read TGTGCCAGCAGTAACCAGGGGGCAGGCAATCAGCCCCAGCATTTT. Its protein is CASSNQGAGNQPQHF. Combining the CDR3 with reference TRBV11-2 and TRBJ1-5 gives the whole variable domain EAGVAQSPRYKIIEKRQSVAFWCNPISGHATLYWYQQILGQGPKLLIQFQNNGVVDDSQLPKDRFSAERLKGVDSTLKIQPAKLEDSAVYLCASSNQGAGNQPQHFGDGTRLSIL.

This clone was seen a few times. The chain employs TRBV5-1 and TRBJ2-5; no clear D. The CDR3 length is 14 residues. CDR1 and CDR2 (germline): SGHRS, YFSETQ. Trimming shortened V by 3 bases and J by 2 bases, and 11 bases separated the two germline ends. The CDR3 reads CASSSRPGQETQYF. In DNA form, the CDR3 reads TGCGCCAGCAGCTCCCGACCAGGACAAGAGACCCAGTACTTC.

The chain joins TRBV3-1 (or the pseudogene TRBV3-2) to TRBJ2-7; TRBD2 aligns across 10 bases. The V and J ends lost 0 bases and 3 bases, in that order; junction bases with no gene match: 8. Germline-derived CDR1 and CDR2 are LGHDT and YNNKEL (reference sequence). There are 17 residues in the CDR3. CDR3 coding DNA: TGTGCCAGCAGCCAAGATTGGGCTAGCGGGGGAGTCTACGAGCAGTACTTC. Protein: CASSQDWASGGVYEQYF.

The chain recombines TRBV5-1 with TRBJ2-7; D gene uncertain. The germline gives CDR1 SGHRS, CDR2 YFSETQ. Between the trimmed V and J ends, which lost 0 bases and 0 bases, there was a span of 7 bases. The CDR3 is 14 residues long. This chain's CDR3 is CASSLAQLSYEQYF. In nucleotides, the CDR3 is TGCGCCAGCAGCTTGGCACAGCTCTCCTACGAGCAGTACTTC.

The V and J genes are TRBV10-3 and TRBJ1-5, with TRBD1 matching over 9 bases. The junction had 3 bases not matched to a gene; V was cut back by 0 bases and J by 3 bases. The CDR3 is made up of 16 amino acids. The germline CDR1 and CDR2 sequences are ENHRY and SYGVKD. The CDR3 DNA is TGTGCCATCAGTGAGTCGGGACAGGGCGTCAATCAGCCCCAGCATTTT. It codes for CAISESGQGVNQPQHF.

Turning to this clone: One end of the junction is discordant with germline, which a read error may explain. This sequence joins TRBV15 and TRBJ2-1, with D tentatively TRBD1 (6 bases). The CDR3 loop spans 11 amino acids. Germline V gives CDR1 LNHNV, CDR2 YYDKDF (reference sequence). The DNA of the CDR3 is TGTGCCACCGGCAGGACAGTTGAGCAGTTCTTC. Its translation: CATGRTVEQFF.

The J gene is TRBJ2-1, the V gene TRBV19; 9 nucleotides agree with TRBD1. CDR3 size: 16 residues. After removal of 3 bases from V and 1 base from J, the junction contained 4 bases not matched to a gene. Germline V gives CDR1 LNHDA, CDR2 SQIVND (reference sequence). The CDR3 loop is CASSIGTGKSYNEQFF. The CDR3 nucleotides are TGTGCCAGTAGTATCGGGACAGGGAAATCCTACAATGAGCAGTTCTTC.